A selection of T cell receptor beta chains follows, all from one sample in a study of CD8+ T cells in alopecia areata. Measured with immunoSEQ multiplex PCR; TCRdb has only the in-frame clones, and not every one. The sample records over 250,000 clones, 60% being singletons. The sequenced sample was CD4+ T cells sorted from blood, obtained around week 54, from a patient treated with tofacitinib. The source is a human donor with alopecia areata. Each CDR3 is given with its conserved first and last residue. Fields, in order: J gene, D gene, clone size, V gene, CDR3 DNA, CDR3 protein. The D gene is left open where the match is weak. Not all rows give a size; the values are once, few, many and, for expanded clones, a class.

TRBJ1-1	TRBD1	.	TRBV5-6	TGTGCCAGCAGCACGGACAGGGGGATTGAGGCTTTCTTT	CASSTDRGIEAFF
TRBJ2-7	TRBD1	few	TRBV29-1	TGCAGCGTTGCCCAGGGGGCCTACGAGCAGTACTTC	CSVAQGAYEQYF
TRBJ1-6	TRBD1	.	TRBV4-2	TGTGCCAGCAGCTTGGGGGCGACAGGGGGTTCACCCCTCCACTTT	CASSLGATGGSPLHF
TRBJ2-5	.	.	TRBV2	TGTGCCAGCAGTGAAAGGTTGGGGACCCAGTACTTC	CASSERLGTQYF
TRBJ2-1	.	few	TRBV7-2	TGTGCCAGCAGCTTAGGGTCTAATCGTGAGCAGTTCTTC	CASSLGSNREQFF
TRBJ2-3	.	.	TRBV6-5	TGTGCCAGCAGTTCCGTTAGCGGAGATACGCAGTATTTT	CASSSVSGDTQYF
TRBJ2-7	.	.	TRBV30	TGTGCCTGGACTACCGACAGATCCTACGAGCAGTACTTC	CAWTTDRSYEQYF
TRBJ1-1	.	.	TRBV30	TGTGCCTGGAGTTTCCCGACTGCGGGGGGTACTGAAGCTTTCTTT	CAWSFPTAGGTEAFF
TRBJ1-2	.	.	TRBV2	TGTGCCAGCAGTGGGCGCAGGGTAAACTATGGCTACACCTTC	CASSGRRVNYGYTF
TRBJ2-3	.	.	TRBV11-2	TGTGCCAGCAGCCCCGCTGCCTTCACAGATACGCAGTATTTT	CASSPAAFTDTQYF
TRBJ1-1	.	.	TRBV30	TGTGCCTGCCTCCGGGGCCTAAACACTGAAGCTTTCTTT	CACLRGLNTEAFF
TRBJ2-1	TRBD1	.	TRBV9	TGTGCCAGCAGCCCGAGCCAACCGGGACAGGGGTCCTACAATGAGCAGTTCTTC	CASSPSQPGQGSYNEQFF
TRBJ2-1	.	.	TRBV18	TGTGCCAGCTCACCACTGCTAGGGACGGAGAACAATGAGCAGTTCTTC	CASSPLLGTENNEQFF
TRBJ2-5	.	.	TRBV6-5	TGTGCCAGCAGCCCCGGGGTGGGGTCCCAGACCCAGTACTTC	CASSPGVGSQTQYF
TRBJ2-1	TRBD2	.	TRBV6-4	TGTGCCAGCAAGGGGACTAGCATCAATGAGCAGTTCTTC	CASKGTSINEQFF
TRBJ2-3	.	.	TRBV4-3	TGCGCCAGCAGCCGGATCATTGGGGATACGCAGTATTTT	CASSRIIGDTQYF
TRBJ1-2	.	.	TRBV29-1	TGCAGCGTTTCTCAGGGGCCGGGGGGCTACACCTTC	CSVSQGPGGYTF
TRBJ2-3	.	.	TRBV5-1	TGCGCCAGTTCCCTGAGTGGTTCTAGCACAGATACGCAGTATTTT	CASSLSGSSTDTQYF
TRBJ2-1	TRBD2	many	TRBV10-3	TGTGCCATCAGTGAGTCTAGCGGGGGGCCGGGTGAGCAGTTCTTC	CAISESSGGPGEQFF
TRBJ1-2	.	once	TRBV4-2	TGTGCCAGCAGCCAAGATCTTGCGGGGGGCGGTGGCTACACCTTC	CASSQDLAGGGGYTF
TRBJ1-5	.	.	TRBV7-9	TGTGCCAGCAGCCCACGGGGCAGGCAGCCCCAGCATTTT	CASSPRGRQPQHF
TRBJ1-4	.	.	TRBV5-1	TGCGCCAGCAGCGGACATTCAACTAATGAAAAACTGTTTTTT	CASSGHSTNEKLFF
TRBJ2-6	.	.	TRBV7-9	TGTGCCAGCAGCTTAGCAGTATCTGGGGCCAACGTCCTGACTTTC	CASSLAVSGANVLTF
TRBJ2-2	TRBD1	.	TRBV29-1	TGCAGCGTGAGGACAGGGGGCTCCACCACCGGGGAGCTGTTTTTT	CSVRTGGSTTGELFF
TRBJ1-2	.	.	TRBV6-4	TGTGCCAGCAGCGATAACTATGGCTACACCTTC	CASSDNYGYTF
TRBJ2-7	TRBD1	.	TRBV5-1	TGCGCCAGCAGCTTGGCGGCAGGGGGCCCCTACGAGCAGTACTTC	CASSLAAGGPYEQYF
TRBJ2-5	.	.	TRBV30	TGTGCCTGGAGTCTGGGGGGAGAGACCCAGTACTTC	CAWSLGGETQYF
TRBJ1-6	.	.	TRBV5-1	TGCGCCAGCAGCCCCGGGACGGCCGAACCCCTCCACTTT	CASSPGTAEPLHF
TRBJ1-1	.	few	TRBV29-1	TGCAGCGTTGAAAGGGAAGGGGACACTGAAGCTTTCTTT	CSVEREGDTEAFF
TRBJ2-3	TRBD1	.	TRBV29-1	TGCAGCGTCGCCGGGACAGGGGGCAGAACTAGCACAGATACGCAGTATTTT	CSVAGTGGRTSTDTQYF
TRBJ1-1	TRBD1	.	TRBV9	TGTGCCAGCAGCGCGGGACAGACCCCTGAAGCTTTCTTT	CASSAGQTPEAFF
TRBJ1-2	.	.	TRBV5-1	TGCGCCAGCAGCCCAGGAACAGAGAACAGGGGCTACACCTTC	CASSPGTENRGYTF